The text below deals with one TCR beta chain. This CDR3 is built from 15 residues. The V gene's germline CDR1 is MNHEY and CDR2 SVGAGI. V gave up 0 bases and J gave up 10 bases, with 13 bases separating them. The source of the sample is a study of cytomegalovirus exposure and HLA in healthy donors. 13 Jbeta primers and 60 Vbeta primers were used for the PCR. The protocol was immunoSEQ multiplex PCR, while the TCRdb copy is restricted to in-frame clones and leaves out a portion. The sample consists of 150,000 or so clones, 77% of them appearing once. Sequencing was performed on PBMCs. The receptor's source is a male donor in good health and CMV-seropositive. This chain uses TRBV6-5 with TRBJ1-6; a possible D gene is TRBD1 (5 bases). The CDR3 bases are TGTGCCAGCAGTTACTCGACGTCAGGGAAATCACCCCTCCACTTT. Amino acid sequence: CASSYSTSGKSPLHF.